The 23 T cell receptor beta chains below come from one sample, sequenced in a study of T cells in Graves' hyperthyroidism and ophthalmopathy (dated by TCRdb to the late 2010s). The library was produced with multiplex PCR. Data came from an Illumina HiSeq 2000. The TCR beta CDR3 regions were amplified from RNA transcripts. The TCR CDR3 was subjected to a first round of RT-PCR using the HTBI primer set and the Qiagen OneStep RT-PCR kit. Using fastp at Q25 and MiXCR, TCRdb reprocessed the public reads and kept productive beta chains. Each record represents a unique CDR3 protein, reported with the most common genes and DNA among its rows. A total of about 570,000 distinct CDR3 sequences appear in this sample, just over 45% of them only once. The ten largest clones capture under 20% of the sample. The sample was peripheral blood or thyroid tissue (not recorded which). These receptors came from an adult woman with Graves' disease, either hyperthyroidism or ophthalmopathy (not recorded which).

This clonotype was seen many times. The chain recombines TRBV15 with TRBJ2-7, with TRBD1 as a possible D gene (6 bases). V lost 1 base and J lost 3, with 10 bases in between. Germline V gives CDR1 LNHNV, CDR2 YYDKDF (reference sequence). This CDR3 has 14 amino acids. The CDR3 nucleotides read TGTGCCACCAGCAGAGCACCCAGGGGCTACGAGCAGTACTTC. Translation: CATSRAPRGYEQYF.

This clonotype appeared many times. The J gene is TRBJ1-1, the V gene TRBV5-1; D perhaps matches TRBD1 (5 bases). The CDR3 length is 13 residues. The germline V and J ends were trimmed by 5 bases and 3 bases, with 11 bases remaining between them. Germline CDR1 SGHRS, CDR2 YFSETQ. CDR3: CASSTRGDTEAFF. In DNA, the CDR3 is TGCGCCAGCAGTACCCGGGGGGACACTGAAGCTTTCTTT.

V and J are TRBV3-1 and TRBJ2-6, with 8 bases aligning to TRBD1. Germline V gives CDR1 LGHDT, CDR2 YNNKEL (reference sequence). The CDR3 has 19 amino acids. V dropped 4 bases and J dropped 0; count of bases not matched to a gene: 11. In nucleotides, the CDR3 is TGTGCCAGCAGCCGACCTACAGGGGGTACAAGCTCTGGGGCCAACGTCCTGACTTTC. It translates to CASSRPTGGTSSGANVLTF. Combining the CDR3 with reference TRBV3-1 and TRBJ2-6 gives the whole variable domain DTAVSQTPKYLVTQMGNDKSIKCEQNLGHDTMYWYKQDSKKFLKIMFSYNNKELIINETVPNRFSPKSPDKAHLNLHINSLELGDSAVYFCASSRPTGGTSSGANVLTFGAGSRLTVL.

This clonotype has just one count. The chain employs TRBV12-3 or TRBV12-4 and TRBJ1-5; D is possibly TRBD1 (5 bases). The ends were cut back, 7 bases at V and 4 bases at J, with 17 bases in the middle. There are 15 residues in the CDR3. The CDR3 protein is CASTGAGGINQPQHF. The CDR3 nucleotides are TGTGCCAGCACGGGAGCCGGGGGGATAAATCAGCCCCAGCATTTT.

This clonotype was recorded at least ten times. The V call is TRBV4-1, the J call TRBJ1-2; 12 bases are a match to TRBD1. Germline V gene data show CDR1 as MGHRA and CDR2 as YSYEKL. Trimming removed 3 bases from V and 5 bases from J; junction bases left unmatched: 4. The CDR3 is made up of 15 amino acids. The CDR3: CASSQAGQGAYGYTF. The CDR3, as DNA: TGCGCCAGCAGCCAGGCGGGACAGGGGGCGTATGGCTACACCTTC.

This clonotype was found many times. The V gene is TRBV28, the J gene TRBJ1-2; maybe TRBD1 (5 bases). This CDR3 is built from 14 residues. Trimming took 6 bases from V and 4 from J, leaving 15 bases between them. Germline loops: CDR1 MDHEN, CDR2 SYDVKM. The CDR3 nucleotides are TGTGCCAGCAGACGGCACGTGCAGGGCTATGGCTACACCTTC. This gives the protein CASRRHVQGYGYTF.

The chain carries TRBV7-2 and TRBJ1-6; no firm D call. The CDR3 contains 15 residues. V shed 1 base and J shed 10 bases, with 14 bases lying between them. Germline V gene sequence: CDR1 SGHTA, CDR2 FQGNSA. CDR3 in amino acids: CASSLVSLEASPLHF. Written as DNA, the CDR3 is TGTGCCAGCAGCTTAGTTAGTCTGGAGGCCTCACCCCTCCACTTT.

In this sample, this clonotype turned up many times. This chain links TRBV13 with TRBJ2-7; 11 bases are a match to TRBD2. Germline V lookup: CDR1 PRHDT, CDR2 FYEKMQ (reference sequence). The ends lost 4 bases at V and 2 bases at J; junction bases unmatched: 19. The CDR3 loop spans 20 amino acids. DNA for the CDR3: TGTGCCAGCAGCTCAAGGAGTCCGGGACTAGCGGCCTCAGGTCCCTACGAGCAGTACTTC. It yields the protein CASSSRSPGLAASGPYEQYF.

V is TRBV7-9 and J is TRBJ1-1, with D maybe TRBD1 (5 bases). From germline, CDR1 is SEHNR and CDR2 FQNEAQ (reference sequence). Trimming stripped 5 bases from V and 5 bases from J, with 18 bases between. The CDR3 totals 15 residues. CDR3 DNA: TGTGCCAGCAGCCCCCTAGGGGCAGGGAGGACTGAAGCTTTCTTT. Translating gives CASSPLGAGRTEAFF.

This clonotype occurred many times. As DNA, the CDR3 is TGTGCCAGTAGTATCGGACCACAGACAGGGGGCCACGAGACCCAGTACTTC. This translates into CASSIGPQTGGHETQYF. The chain is built from TRBV19 and TRBJ2-5; the match to TRBD1 covers 10 bases. Germline trimming cut 3 bases from V and 5 bases from J; bases unmatched to any gene: 12. Germline values: CDR1 LNHDA, CDR2 SQIVND (reference sequence). The CDR3 length is 17 residues.

This clonotype was picked up many times. The chain has TRBV5-1 and TRBJ2-6; D is unclear. This CDR3 spans 17 amino acids. The germline V and J ends were trimmed by 2 bases and 3 bases, with 15 bases remaining between them. CDR1 and CDR2 from the germline V gene are SGHRS and YFSETQ. CDR3 sequence reads: CASSFRRYRFGANVLTF. The CDR3 DNA is TGCGCCAGCAGCTTCAGGCGGTATAGGTTTGGGGCCAACGTCCTGACTTTC.

In this sample, this clonotype turned up many times. The chain recombines TRBV12-3 or TRBV12-4 with TRBJ2-5; 11 positions match TRBD2. The trim removed 6 bases at V and 5 bases at J, leaving 8 bases unmatched. This CDR3 is built from 15 residues. CDR3 in amino acids: CASSLTSGSLETQYF. CDR3 coding DNA: TGTGCCAGCAGCCTAACTAGCGGGAGTTTGGAGACCCAGTACTTC.

This clonotype has a handful of counts. This may come from a read error, since a much larger clone is one base off. This chain uses TRBV5-4 with TRBJ2-7, with a weak D call TRBD1 (5 bases). CDR3 length: 13 residues. The germline V gene has CDR1 SGHNT and CDR2 YYREEE (reference sequence). The CDR3 sequence: CASNLWTPYEQYF. In nucleotides, the CDR3 is TGTGCCAGCAACTTGTGGACACCCTACGAGCAGTACTTC.

This clonotype was counted many times. This chain connects TRBV7-8 to TRBJ2-3, with TRBD2 matching 14 bases. Looked up from germline, CDR1 is SGHVS and CDR2 is FQNEAQ. There are 20 residues in the CDR3. Germline trimming cut 4 bases from V and 5 bases from J; bases unmatched to any gene: 17. CDR3 residues: CASSSVPGLAGGPMRDTQYF. CDR3 sequence (DNA): TGTGCCAGCAGCTCAGTACCAGGACTAGCGGGAGGCCCCATGAGAGATACGCAGTATTTT.

V gene TRBV10-3 combines with J gene TRBJ2-7, with unresolved D. This CDR3 is built from 12 residues. Deletions cut 7 bases from V and 2 bases from J, with 9 bases between. Germline V gives CDR1 ENHRY, CDR2 SYGVKD. The CDR3 here is CAIKGSPYEQYF. CDR3 nucleotides: TGTGCCATCAAGGGATCCCCCTACGAGCAGTACTTC.

This clonotype was observed at least ten times. This chain links TRBV5-1 with TRBJ1-2, with D possibly TRBD1 on 5 matching bases. Germline CDR1 reads SGHRS; CDR2 reads YFSETQ. The ends were cut back, 5 bases at V and 3 bases at J, with 20 bases in the middle. The CDR3 has 16 residues. The CDR3 protein is CASSPGGGVLYYGYTF. CDR3 nucleotides: TGCGCCAGCAGTCCCGGGGGAGGAGTCCTATACTATGGCTACACCTTC.

V gene TRBV2 combines with J gene TRBJ2-3; no definite D call. This CDR3 comprises 13 residues. Germline loops: CDR1 SNHLY, CDR2 FYNNEI. With 1 base removed from V and 4 bases from J, the gap between germline ends came to 6 bases. CDR3 sequence: CASSEDEADTQYF. In DNA form, the CDR3 reads TGTGCCAGCAGTGAAGACGAGGCAGATACGCAGTATTTT.

This chain links TRBV20-1 with TRBJ1-1; D gene unclear. The V gene's germline CDR1 is DFQATT and CDR2 SNEGSKA (reference sequence). V was trimmed by 5 bases and J by 1 base, leaving 5 bases between them. CDR3 length: 11 residues. The CDR3: CSARSNTEAFF. The CDR3 coding sequence is TGCAGTGCTCGATCGAACACTGAAGCTTTCTTT.

This clonotype was recorded many times. The chain has TRBV20-1 and TRBJ1-1; no clear D. V dropped 0 bases and J dropped 0 bases, with 17 bases sitting between them. CDR1 and CDR2 (germline): DFQATT, SNEGSKA (reference sequence). The CDR3 consists of 17 residues. As DNA, the CDR3 is TGCAGTGCTAGAGATCGCGCGGGAAACCCAATGAACACTGAAGCTTTCTTT. It specifies CSARDRAGNPMNTEAFF.

In this sample, this clonotype turned up many times. The rearrangement links TRBV7-3 to TRBJ2-2, with 11 bases lining up with TRBD2. The CDR3 covers 18 residues. Germline V CDR1 and CDR2: SGHTA, FQGTGA. The V and J ends lost 0 bases and 1 base, in that order; junction bases with no gene match: 4. CDR3: CASSLTGLAAENTGELFF. CDR3 nucleotide sequence: TGTGCCAGCAGCTTAACGGGACTAGCGGCCGAGAACACCGGGGAGCTGTTTTTT.

This sequence joins TRBV7-9 and TRBJ1-4; no clear D gene. V lost 2 bases and J 8 bases, leaving 12 bases between the germline ends. Germline lookup yields CDR1 SEHNR and CDR2 FQNEAQ (reference sequence). The CDR3 loop spans 14 amino acids. The chain's CDR3 is CASSLSSGEEKLFF. The DNA of the CDR3 is TGTGCCAGCAGCTTAAGTTCCGGGGAGGAAAAACTGTTTTTT. The whole variable domain, remainder taken from reference TRBV7-9 and TRBJ1-4, is DTGVSQNPRHKITKRGQNVTFRCDPISEHNRLYWYRQTLGQGPEFLTYFQNEAQLEKSRLLSDRFSAERPKGSFSTLEIQRTEQGDSAMYLCASSLSSGEEKLFFGSGTQLSVL.

This clonotype was recorded once. The V and J genes are TRBV7-7 and TRBJ2-5; D possibly corresponds to TRBD2 (5 bases). The V gene's germline CDR1 is SSHAT and CDR2 FNYEAQ (reference sequence). The CDR3 is made up of 12 amino acids. V lost 7 bases, J lost 4 bases, and 10 bases lay in between. CDR3 nucleotides: TGTGCCAGCAACATAGAGGGAGAGACCCAGTACTTC. Amino acids: CASNIEGETQYF. The variable domain in full, completed from reference TRBV7-7 and TRBJ2-5, reads GAGVSQSPRYKVTKRGQDVTLRCDPISSHATLYWYQQALGQGPEFLTYFNYEAQPDKSGLPSDRFSAERPEGSISTLTIQRTEQRDSAMYRCASNIEGETQYFGPGTRLLVL.

This clonotype was detected many times. The gene calls are TRBV6-1 and TRBJ2-5, with TRBD1 matching 7 bases. Per germline, CDR1 MNHNS and CDR2 SASEGT. CDR3 length: 14 amino acids. V trimming: 7 bases; J trimming: 4 bases; junction bases outside the gene matches: 9. The CDR3 is CASIPIGGGETQYF. CDR3 nucleotide sequence: TGTGCCAGCATACCTATAGGGGGCGGAGAGACCCAGTACTTC.